This TCR beta chain is drawn from a study of T cells in Graves' hyperthyroidism and ophthalmopathy. About the research overall: Staff took peripheral blood when the initial diagnosis was made, before any treatment began.

Germline V CDR1 and CDR2: WSHSY, SAAADI. The CDR3 length is 14 residues. The V end was cut by 3 bases, the J end by 0 bases, with 6 bases between. Regions amplified from RNA transcripts were the TCR beta CDR3 regions. First-round RT-PCR targeting the TCR CDR3 was performed with the HTBI primer set. From the multiplex PCR reads, TCRdb called clonotypes with MiXCR, one entry per CDR3 protein. The sample lists hundreds of thousands of distinct CDR3 sequences; 14% were seen once. The sequence came from a woman between 40 and 55 years old with Graves' hyperthyroidism. This chain connects TRBV10-2 to TRBJ1-5; D not certain. The sequencing sample was made of blood. In nucleotides, the CDR3 is TGCGCCAGCAGTGAACAGTATAGCAATCAGCCCCAGCATTTT. This codes for CASSEQYSNQPQHF.